This TCR beta chain emerged from a study of blood T cell repertoires in COVID-19. Background on the study: The United States, Italy and Spain supplied acute and convalescent COVID-19 samples.

Trimming shortened V by 1 base and J by 5 bases, and 14 bases separated the two germline ends. Germline assignment: CDR1 MGHRA and CDR2 YSYEKL. This CDR3 contains 15 residues. Sequenced by immunoSEQ multiplex PCR; TCRdb stores in-frame clones only, minus some. The repertoire has roughly 390,000 clones, 85% of them found once; the top ten carry approximately 3.7%. The chain couples TRBV4-1 to TRBJ1-2; D might be TRBD1 (5 bases). Sequenced: peripheral blood. The TCR was taken from a young woman with acute or convalescent COVID-19. For the CDR3, the DNA is TGCGCCAGCAGCCAAGTATGGACAAGTGCTTATGGCTACACCTTC. This translates into CASSQVWTSAYGYTF.